This record concerns one T cell receptor (beta chain) sequence. Its target is not known. TCRdb re-analysed the reads in MiXCR, keeping a single row per CDR3 protein. This table holds about 220,000 distinct CDR3 sequences, around 35% found once. The data stem from a study of T cell repertoires in cytomegalovirus infection. Across the study: The public TCR beta signatures pointed to both CMV infection and matching HLA type. General study points: The study identified carriers of CMV plus the relevant HLA from cumulative public TCR beta family frequency.

With 1 base clipped from V and 4 bases from J, the junction kept 16 bases outside the gene matches. There are 18 residues in the CDR3. Germline CDR1 is LGHNT and CDR2 is FRNRAP. The sequencing used CD8+ T cells from cultured PBMCs, collected from culture after CMV antigen stimulation. The genes are TRBV12-5 and TRBJ2-7; 7 bases are shared with TRBD1. The clonotype originates from a human donor in good health (CMV status not recorded). Some clones in this sample may be carry-over from other donors' samples. CDR3 nucleotide sequence: TGTGCTAGTGGTTTGGAGGTACGTTTGCGACAGGGTCTTTACGAGCAGTACTTC. It encodes CASGLEVRLRQGLYEQYF.